The rows below give T cell receptor beta chains drawn from one sample of a study of T cell changes during pregnancy in multiple sclerosis. Clones were read by immunoSEQ multiplex PCR, and TCRdb kept only the in-frame ones, dropping some. Of tens of thousands of clones listed, 80% to 90% are singletons. Sequenced here: CD8+ T cells from peripheral blood mononuclear cells, sampled in the first trimester of pregnancy. Receptor source: a female donor in good health, enrolled as a control in a pregnancy study. Each CDR3 is given with its conserved first and last residue. Fields, in order: J gene, clone size, D gene, V gene, CDR3 DNA, CDR3 protein. D genes are given only for firm matches. A clone size is listed for some rows: how often the clone was seen (once, few, many), or a class if it is expanded.

>TRBJ2-1|.|TRBD1|TRBV2
TGTGCCAGCACCGCACCGGACAGGGCTTCCTACAATGAGCAGTTCTTC
CASTAPDRASYNEQFF
>TRBJ2-1|.|TRBD2|TRBV5-1
TGCGCCAGCAGCGTTAGCGGGGGGGCTTGGGAGCAGTTCTTC
CASSVSGGAWEQFF
>TRBJ2-3|.|TRBD2|TRBV23-1
TGCGCCAGCAGTCAATTTGTCGGGGGGGCCTCTGGCACAGATACGCAGTATTTT
CASSQFVGGASGTDTQYF
>TRBJ2-1|once|TRBD2|TRBV11-2
TGTGCCAGCAGCTTCCCAGCTAGCGGGGGACCCTACAATGAGCAGTTCTTC
CASSFPASGGPYNEQFF
>TRBJ2-7|.|.|TRBV30
TGTGCCTGGACCCGAGGGGGGGACCACGAGCAGTACTTC
CAWTRGGDHEQYF
>TRBJ2-7|.|.|TRBV27
TGTGCCAGCAGCCCCGCGGGCAGCTCCTACGAGCAGTACTTC
CASSPAGSSYEQYF
>TRBJ1-2|.|.|TRBV4-3
TGCGCCAGCAGCCAAGAACGGCAGGGGATCTATGGCTACACCTTC
CASSQERQGIYGYTF
>TRBJ2-7|.|TRBD1|TRBV11-2
TGTGCCAGCAGCTTGGGACAGGGAATCTACGAGCAGTACTTC
CASSLGQGIYEQYF
>TRBJ2-7|.|TRBD2|TRBV6-1
TGTGCCAGCAGTGAACCAGCGGGGGGAGGGGTAGGCTACGAGCAGTACTTC
CASSEPAGGGVGYEQYF
>TRBJ1-2|.|TRBD1|TRBV27
TGTGCCAGCAGTCCCGGGACAGTCGACTATGGCTACACCTTC
CASSPGTVDYGYTF
>TRBJ1-2|.|.|TRBV14
TGTGCCAGCAGCCAAGTAACAGGCTATGGCTACACCTTC
CASSQVTGYGYTF
>TRBJ2-6|.|TRBD2|TRBV15
TGTGCCACCAGCAGGGAGCGGGGGGACGGGGCCAACGTCCTGACTTTC
CATSRERGDGANVLTF
>TRBJ2-1|few|TRBD2|TRBV6-1
TGTGCCAGCAGTGAACAAGCTAGCGGGGGCGGGAATGAGCAGTTCTTC
CASSEQASGGGNEQFF
>TRBJ1-5|.|.|TRBV9
TGTGCCAGCAGCGTAGGCGGGGAGAGTCTGGAGCCCCAGCATTTT
CASSVGGESLEPQHF
>TRBJ1-1|.|.|TRBV7-2
TGTGCCAGCAGGCCTTTTGGCGGGGGGAATCTGAACACTGAAGCTTTCTTT
CASRPFGGGNLNTEAFF
>TRBJ2-2|few|TRBD1|TRBV9
TGTGCCAGCAGCTTCCGGGACAGGGGTGCCGGGGAGCTGTTTTTT
CASSFRDRGAGELFF
>TRBJ2-1|.|.|TRBV4-3
TGCGCCAGCAGCCAAGACCCCGACAACTCCTACAATGAGCAGTTCTTC
CASSQDPDNSYNEQFF
>TRBJ1-6|medium-sized|.|TRBV27
TGTGCCACCGCCTCCGGGACCTATAATTCACCCCTCCACTTT
CATASGTYNSPLHF
>TRBJ2-7|medium-sized|.|TRBV27
TGTGCCAGCAGTCCCGAAACCTGGACACCCCGGGCCCACGAGCAGTACTTC
CASSPETWTPRAHEQYF
>TRBJ1-2|.|.|TRBV28
TGTGCCAGCAGTTTAAAGTCGCCAGGGTACTATGGCTACACCTTC
CASSLKSPGYYGYTF
>TRBJ1-1|.|.|TRBV4-2
TGTGCCAGCAGCCAAACCTGGGGGGGGGTTGGCATGAACACTGAAGCTTTCTTT
CASSQTWGGVGMNTEAFF
>TRBJ1-3|.|.|TRBV29-1
TGCAGCGGGGGGAACAGGGCAATTACTGGAAACACCATATATTTT
CSGGNRAITGNTIYF
>TRBJ1-5|.|TRBD1|TRBV7-9
TGTGCCAGCAGCTTATCGGACAGGGCCCAGCCCCAGCATTTT
CASSLSDRAQPQHF
>TRBJ2-6|.|.|TRBV19
TGTGCCAGTTCAACAGTATCTGGGGCCAACGTCCTGACTTTC
CASSTVSGANVLTF
>TRBJ2-7|.|TRBD1|TRBV4-1
TGCGCCAGCAGCCAAGGAGCGGACAGGGTAACCTACGAGCAGTACTTC
CASSQGADRVTYEQYF
>TRBJ2-7|.|TRBD1|TRBV4-1
TGCGCCAGCAGCCGGGCACCGGGACAGGCTGACGAGCAGTACTTC
CASSRAPGQADEQYF
>TRBJ2-7|.|TRBD2|TRBV27
TGTGCCAGCAGTGCGGGGGGAGGAGTGAGGAGTGAGCAGTACTTC
CASSAGGGVRSEQYF
>TRBJ1-2|.|.|TRBV7-6
TGTGCCAGCAGCCCAGGCGCGGGGTCCGTCTATGGCTACACCTTC
CASSPGAGSVYGYTF